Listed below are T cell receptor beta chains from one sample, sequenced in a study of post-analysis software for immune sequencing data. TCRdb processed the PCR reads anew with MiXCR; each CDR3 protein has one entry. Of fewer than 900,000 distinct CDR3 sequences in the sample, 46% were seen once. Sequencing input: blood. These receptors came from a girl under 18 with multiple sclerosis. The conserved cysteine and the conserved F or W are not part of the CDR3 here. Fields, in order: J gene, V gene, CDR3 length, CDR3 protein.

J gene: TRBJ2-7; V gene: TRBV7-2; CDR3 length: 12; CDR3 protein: ASSMGLAGNEQY
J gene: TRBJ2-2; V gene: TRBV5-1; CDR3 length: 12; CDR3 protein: ASSPGTGTGELF
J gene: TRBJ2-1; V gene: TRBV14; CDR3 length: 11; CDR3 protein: ASSQEPGYEQF
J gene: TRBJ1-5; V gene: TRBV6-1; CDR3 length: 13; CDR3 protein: ASSETTYSNQPQH
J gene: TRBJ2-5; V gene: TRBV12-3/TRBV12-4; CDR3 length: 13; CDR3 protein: ASSRTGESQETQY
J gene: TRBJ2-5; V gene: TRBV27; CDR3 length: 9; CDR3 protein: ASSSVARQY
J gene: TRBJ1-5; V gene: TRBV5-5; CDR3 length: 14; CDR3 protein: ASSSGTGGGNQPQH
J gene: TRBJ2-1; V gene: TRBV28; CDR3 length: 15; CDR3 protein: ASSPLDDRGGDNEQF
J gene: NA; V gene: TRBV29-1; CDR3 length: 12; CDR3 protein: SVVLAGGYNEQY
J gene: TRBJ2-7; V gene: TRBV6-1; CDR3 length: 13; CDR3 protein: ASSEAPGRAHEQY
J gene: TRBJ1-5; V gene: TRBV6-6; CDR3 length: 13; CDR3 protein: ASSYSVRGNQPQH
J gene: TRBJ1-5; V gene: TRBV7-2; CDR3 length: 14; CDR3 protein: ASSFQGSRGLQPQH
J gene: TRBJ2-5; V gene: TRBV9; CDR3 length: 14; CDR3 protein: ASSLEVAGFPETQY
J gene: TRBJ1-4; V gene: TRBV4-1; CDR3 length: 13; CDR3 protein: ASSQGDRRGEKLF
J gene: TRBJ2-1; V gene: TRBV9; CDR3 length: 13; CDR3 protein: ASSVGTSLRDEQF
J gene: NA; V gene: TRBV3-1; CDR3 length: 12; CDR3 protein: ASSQVAGDGEQY
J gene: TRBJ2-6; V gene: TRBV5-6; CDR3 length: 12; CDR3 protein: ASNRVSGANVLT
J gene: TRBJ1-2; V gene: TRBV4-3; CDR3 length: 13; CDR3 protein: ASSQEKGSGYGYT
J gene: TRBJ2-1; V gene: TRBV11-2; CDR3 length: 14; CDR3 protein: ASSSGPGLRYNEQF
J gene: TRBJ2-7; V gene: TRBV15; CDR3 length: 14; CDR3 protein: ATSRVSGTTNYEQY
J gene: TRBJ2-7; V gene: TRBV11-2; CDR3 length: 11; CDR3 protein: ASSLGFVSEQY
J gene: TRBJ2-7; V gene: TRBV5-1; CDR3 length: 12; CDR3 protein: ASSPRLAGGEQY
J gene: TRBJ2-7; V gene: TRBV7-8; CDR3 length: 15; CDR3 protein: ASSQGPNRQGIYEQY
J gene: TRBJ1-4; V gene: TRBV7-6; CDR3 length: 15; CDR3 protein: ASSLEVVGVAGEKLF
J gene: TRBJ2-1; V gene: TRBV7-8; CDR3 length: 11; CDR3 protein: ASSLVVDFERF
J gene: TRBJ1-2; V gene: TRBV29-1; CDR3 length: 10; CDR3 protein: SVDFGSGGYT
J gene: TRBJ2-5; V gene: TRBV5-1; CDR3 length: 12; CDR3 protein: ASTQGAREGTQY
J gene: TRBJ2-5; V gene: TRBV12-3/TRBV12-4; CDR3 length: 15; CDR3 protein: ASSFGTSGRTLETQY
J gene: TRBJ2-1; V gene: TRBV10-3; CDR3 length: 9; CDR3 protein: AISEDGEQF
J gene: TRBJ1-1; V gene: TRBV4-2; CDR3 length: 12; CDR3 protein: ASSPTGGRDEAF
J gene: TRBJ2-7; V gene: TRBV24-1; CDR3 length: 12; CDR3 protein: ATSPAGTPHEQY
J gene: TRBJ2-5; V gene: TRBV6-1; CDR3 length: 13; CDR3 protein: ASSDSAGVSETQY
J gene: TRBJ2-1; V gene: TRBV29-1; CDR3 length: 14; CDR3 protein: SAGPEAMVSYNEQF
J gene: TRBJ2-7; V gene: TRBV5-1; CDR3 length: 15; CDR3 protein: ASSWGSGTSGSYEQY
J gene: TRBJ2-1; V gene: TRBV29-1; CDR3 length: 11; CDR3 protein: SVGGGRSNEQF
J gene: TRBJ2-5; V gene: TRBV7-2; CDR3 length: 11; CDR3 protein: ASSDLAKGAQY
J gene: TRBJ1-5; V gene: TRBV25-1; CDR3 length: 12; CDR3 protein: ASSGGAEDQPQH
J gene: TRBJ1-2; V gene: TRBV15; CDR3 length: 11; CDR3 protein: ATSRDPLYGYT
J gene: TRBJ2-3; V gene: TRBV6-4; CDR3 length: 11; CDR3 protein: ASRRAVTDTQY
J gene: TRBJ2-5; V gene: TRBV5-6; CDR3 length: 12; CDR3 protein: ASSHGPNHNEQY
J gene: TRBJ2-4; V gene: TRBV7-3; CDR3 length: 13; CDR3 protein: ASSLLAGQGNIQY
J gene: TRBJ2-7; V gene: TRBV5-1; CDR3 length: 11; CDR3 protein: ASSSSGPQVQY
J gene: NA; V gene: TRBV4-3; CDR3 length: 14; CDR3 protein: ANSQGATSGWGEQY
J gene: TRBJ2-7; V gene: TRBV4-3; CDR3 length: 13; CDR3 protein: ASSPTSGRGKEQY
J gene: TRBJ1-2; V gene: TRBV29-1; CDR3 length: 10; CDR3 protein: SAKEGWHGYT
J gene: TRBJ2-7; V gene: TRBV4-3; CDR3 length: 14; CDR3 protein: ASSHRQGRGSYEQY
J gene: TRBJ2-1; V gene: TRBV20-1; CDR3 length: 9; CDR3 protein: SARLVNEQF
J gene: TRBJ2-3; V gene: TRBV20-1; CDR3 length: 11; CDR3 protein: SGGGGPIDTQY
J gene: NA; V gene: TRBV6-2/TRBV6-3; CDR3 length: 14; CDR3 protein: ASSYQPGQGIYEQY
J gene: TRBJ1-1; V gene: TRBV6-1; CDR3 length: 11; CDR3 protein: ASSEALRREAF